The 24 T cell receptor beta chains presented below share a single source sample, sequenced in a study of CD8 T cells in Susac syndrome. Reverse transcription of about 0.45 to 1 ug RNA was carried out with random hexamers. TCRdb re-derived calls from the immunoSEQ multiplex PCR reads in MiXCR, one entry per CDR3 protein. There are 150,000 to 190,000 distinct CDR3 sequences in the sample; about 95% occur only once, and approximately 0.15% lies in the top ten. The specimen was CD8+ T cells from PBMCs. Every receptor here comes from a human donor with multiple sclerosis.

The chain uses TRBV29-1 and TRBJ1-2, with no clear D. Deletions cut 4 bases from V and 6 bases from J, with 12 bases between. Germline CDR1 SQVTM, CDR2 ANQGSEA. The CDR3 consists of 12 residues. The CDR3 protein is CSVGETGHGYTF. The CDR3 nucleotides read TGCAGCGTTGGGGAGACGGGTCATGGCTACACCTTC. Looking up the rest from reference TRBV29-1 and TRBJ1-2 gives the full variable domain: SAVISQKPSRDICQRGTSLTIQCQVDSQVTMMFWYRQQPGQSLTLIATANQGSEATYESGFVIDKFPISRPNLTFSTLTVSNMSPEDSSIYLCSVGETGHGYTFGSGTRLTVV.

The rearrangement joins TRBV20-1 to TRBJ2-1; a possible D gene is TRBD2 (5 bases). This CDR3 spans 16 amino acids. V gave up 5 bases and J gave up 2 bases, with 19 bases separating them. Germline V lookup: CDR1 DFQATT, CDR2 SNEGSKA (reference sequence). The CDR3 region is CSASLGRGRTYNEQFF. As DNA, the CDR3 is TGCAGTGCTTCCCTCGGCCGGGGAAGGACCTACAATGAGCAGTTCTTC.

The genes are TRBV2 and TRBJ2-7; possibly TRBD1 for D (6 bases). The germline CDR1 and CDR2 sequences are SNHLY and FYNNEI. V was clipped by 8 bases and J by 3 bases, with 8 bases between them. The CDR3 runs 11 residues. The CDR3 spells CASGQLYEQYV. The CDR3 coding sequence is TGTGCCAGCGGACAGCTCTACGAGCAGTACGTC.

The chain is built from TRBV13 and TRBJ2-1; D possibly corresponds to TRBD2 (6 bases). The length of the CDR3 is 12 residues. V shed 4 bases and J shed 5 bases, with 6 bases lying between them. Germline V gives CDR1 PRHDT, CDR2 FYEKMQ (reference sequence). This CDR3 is CASSSGDNEQFF. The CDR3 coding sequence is TGTGCCAGCAGCTCGGGGGACAATGAGCAGTTCTTC.

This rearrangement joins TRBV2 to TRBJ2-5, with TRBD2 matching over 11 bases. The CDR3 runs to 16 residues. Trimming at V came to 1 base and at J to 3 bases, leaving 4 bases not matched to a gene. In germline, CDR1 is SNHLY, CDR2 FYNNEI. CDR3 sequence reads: CASSEELAGEEETQYF. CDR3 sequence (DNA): TGTGCCAGCAGTGAAGAACTAGCGGGAGAAGAAGAGACCCAGTACTTC.

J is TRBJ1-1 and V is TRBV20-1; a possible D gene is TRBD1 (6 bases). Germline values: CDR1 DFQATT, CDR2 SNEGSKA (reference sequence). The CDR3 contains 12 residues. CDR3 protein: CRAGTQNTEAFF. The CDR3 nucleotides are TGCAGGGCCGGGACACAGAACACTGAAGCTTTCTTT.

CDR3 DNA sequence: TGCAGTGCTGGCCCCGGGGGGTTAGGGGGTGAGCAGTTCTTC. Protein sequence: CSAGPGGLGGEQFF. The chain uses TRBV20-1 and TRBJ2-1; D is perhaps TRBD2 (7 bases). The CDR3 has 14 residues. The germline gives CDR1 DFQATT, CDR2 SNEGSKA (reference sequence). The V gene lost 5 bases and the J gene lost 9 bases, with 20 bases spanning the gap.

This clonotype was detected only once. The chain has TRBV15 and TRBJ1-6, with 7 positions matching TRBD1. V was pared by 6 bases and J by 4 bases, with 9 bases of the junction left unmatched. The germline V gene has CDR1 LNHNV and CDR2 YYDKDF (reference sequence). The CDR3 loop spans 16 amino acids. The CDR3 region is CATSPGQQIYNSPLHF. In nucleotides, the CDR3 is TGTGCCACCAGTCCGGGACAGCAAATTTATAATTCACCCCTCCACTTT.

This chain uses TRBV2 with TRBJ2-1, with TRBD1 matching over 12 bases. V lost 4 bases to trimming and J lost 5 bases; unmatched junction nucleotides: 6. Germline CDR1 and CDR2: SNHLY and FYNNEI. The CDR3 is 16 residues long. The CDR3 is CASSAGQGAQHNEQFF. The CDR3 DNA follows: TGTGCCAGCAGTGCGGGACAGGGGGCTCAGCACAATGAGCAGTTCTTC.

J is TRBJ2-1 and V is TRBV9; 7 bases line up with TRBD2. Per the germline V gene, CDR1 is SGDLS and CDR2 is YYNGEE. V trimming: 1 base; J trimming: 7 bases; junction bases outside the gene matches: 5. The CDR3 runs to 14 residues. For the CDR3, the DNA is TGTGCCAGCAGCGTAACGGGGGGAAGTAATGAGCAGTTCTTC. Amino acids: CASSVTGGSNEQFF.

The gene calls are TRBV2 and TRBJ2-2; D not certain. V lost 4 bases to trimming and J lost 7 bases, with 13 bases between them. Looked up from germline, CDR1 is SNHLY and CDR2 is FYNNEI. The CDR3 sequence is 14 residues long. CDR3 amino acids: CASSGLVINGELFF. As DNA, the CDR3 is TGTGCCAGCAGTGGGCTAGTCATAAACGGGGAGCTGTTTTTT.

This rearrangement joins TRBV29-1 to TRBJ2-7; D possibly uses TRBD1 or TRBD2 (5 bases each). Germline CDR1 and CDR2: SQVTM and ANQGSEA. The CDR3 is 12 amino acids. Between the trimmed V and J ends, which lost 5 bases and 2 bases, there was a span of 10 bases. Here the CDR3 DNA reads TGCAGCGTTCAGGGAGAGGCCTACGAGCAGTACGTC. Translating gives CSVQGEAYEQYV.

The CDR3 sequence is CAWRPFMNTEAFF. The DNA of the CDR3 is TGTGCCTGGAGGCCTTTCATGAACACTGAAGCTTTCTTT. The chain links TRBV30 to TRBJ1-1; D remains ambiguous. The ends were cut back, 3 bases at V and 0 bases at J, with 8 bases in the middle. The CDR3 has 13 residues. Germline V lookup: CDR1 GTSNPN, CDR2 SVGIG (reference sequence). Combining the CDR3 with reference TRBV30 and TRBJ1-1 gives the whole variable domain SQTIHQWPATLVQPVGSPLSLECTVEGTSNPNLYWYRQAAGRGLQLLFYSVGIGQISSEVPQNLSASRPQDRQFILSSKKLLLSDSGFYLCAWRPFMNTEAFFGQGTRLTVV.

The CDR3: CASSQERGPPLLHF. The CDR3 bases are TGCGCCAGCAGCCAAGAAAGAGGCCCGCCGCTCCTCCACTTT. The chain recombines TRBV4-1 with TRBJ1-6; no reliable D call. V was shortened by 0 bases and J by 15 bases, with 15 bases between the two germline ends. The V gene's germline CDR1 is MGHRA and CDR2 YSYEKL. CDR3 length equals 14 residues.

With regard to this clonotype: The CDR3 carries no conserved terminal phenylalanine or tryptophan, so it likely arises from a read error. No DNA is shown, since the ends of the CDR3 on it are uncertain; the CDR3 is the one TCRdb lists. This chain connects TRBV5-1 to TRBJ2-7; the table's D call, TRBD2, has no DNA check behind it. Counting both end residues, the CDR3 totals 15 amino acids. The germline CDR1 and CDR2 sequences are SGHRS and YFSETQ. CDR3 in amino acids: CASSPWGTSGGPWTI.

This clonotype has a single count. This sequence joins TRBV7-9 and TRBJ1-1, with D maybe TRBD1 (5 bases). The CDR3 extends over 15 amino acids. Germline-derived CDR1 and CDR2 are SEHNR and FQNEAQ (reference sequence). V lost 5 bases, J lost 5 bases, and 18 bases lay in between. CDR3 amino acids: CASSTTGRPVTEAFF. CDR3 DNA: TGTGCCAGCAGCACAACGGGACGGCCCGTAACTGAAGCTTTCTTT.

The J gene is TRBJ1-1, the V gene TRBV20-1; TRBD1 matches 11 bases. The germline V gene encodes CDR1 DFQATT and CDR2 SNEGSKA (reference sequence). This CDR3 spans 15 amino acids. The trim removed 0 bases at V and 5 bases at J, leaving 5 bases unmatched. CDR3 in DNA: TGCAGTGCTAGAGACCTAGGACAGGGGGCTACTGAAGCTTTCTTT. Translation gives CSARDLGQGATEAFF.

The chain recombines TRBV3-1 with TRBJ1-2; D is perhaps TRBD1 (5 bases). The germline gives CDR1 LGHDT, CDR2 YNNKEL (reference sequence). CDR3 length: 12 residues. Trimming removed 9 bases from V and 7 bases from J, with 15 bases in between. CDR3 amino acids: CASTGTLGGYTF. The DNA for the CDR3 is TGTGCCAGTACCGGGACCCTGGGTGGCTACACCTTC.

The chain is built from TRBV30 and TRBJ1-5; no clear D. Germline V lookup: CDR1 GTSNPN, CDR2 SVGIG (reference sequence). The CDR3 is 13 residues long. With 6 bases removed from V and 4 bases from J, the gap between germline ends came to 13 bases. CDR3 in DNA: TGTGCCTGCCAAGAACTGGGAAATCAGCCCCAGCATTTT. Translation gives CACQELGNQPQHF.

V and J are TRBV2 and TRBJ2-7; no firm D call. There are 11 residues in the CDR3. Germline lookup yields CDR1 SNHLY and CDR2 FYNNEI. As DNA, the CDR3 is TGTGGGGGTGGAATTTCCTACGAGCAGTACGTC. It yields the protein CGGGISYEQYV.

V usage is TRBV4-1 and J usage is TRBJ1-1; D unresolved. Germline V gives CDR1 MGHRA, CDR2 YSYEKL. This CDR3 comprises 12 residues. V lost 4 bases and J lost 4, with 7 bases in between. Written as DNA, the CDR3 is TGCGCCAGCAGCCCCATCGGCACTGAAGCTTTCTTT. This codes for CASSPIGTEAFF.

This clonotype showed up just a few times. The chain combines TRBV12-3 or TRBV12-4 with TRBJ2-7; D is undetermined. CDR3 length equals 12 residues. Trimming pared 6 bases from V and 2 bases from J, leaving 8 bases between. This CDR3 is CASSSGPYEQYV. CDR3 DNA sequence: TGTGCCAGCAGCTCCGGCCCCTACGAGCAGTACGTC.

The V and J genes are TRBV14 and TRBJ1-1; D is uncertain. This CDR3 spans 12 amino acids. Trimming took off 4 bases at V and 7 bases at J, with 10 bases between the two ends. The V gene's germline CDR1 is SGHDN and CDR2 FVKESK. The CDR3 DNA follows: TGTGCCAGCAGCCCCGGGCCAGGTGAAGCTTTCTTT. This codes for CASSPGPGEAFF. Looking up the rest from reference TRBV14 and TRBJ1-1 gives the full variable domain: EAGVTQFPSHSVIEKGQTVTLRCDPISGHDNLYWYRRVMGKEIKFLLHFVKESKQDESGMPNNRFLAERTGGTYSTLKVQPAELEDSGVYFCASSPGPGEAFFGQGTRLTVV.

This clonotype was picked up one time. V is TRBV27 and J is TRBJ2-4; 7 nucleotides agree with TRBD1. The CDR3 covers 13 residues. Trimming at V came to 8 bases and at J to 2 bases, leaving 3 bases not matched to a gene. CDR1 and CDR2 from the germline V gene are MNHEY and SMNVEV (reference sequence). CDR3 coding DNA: TGTGCCAGCTCGACAGGGACCAAAAACATTCAGTACTTC. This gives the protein CASSTGTKNIQYF.